These 8 T cell receptor beta chains share one sample of origin, sequenced in a study of T cell repertoires in cytomegalovirus infection. MiXCR, run by TCRdb on the reads, gives a single entry per CDR3 protein. The table lists 110,000 or so distinct CDR3 sequences, more than 30% of them singletons. No antigen has been assigned to these receptors. The starting material was CD8+ T cells from cultured PBMCs, obtained from culture after CMV antigen stimulation. The receptor set was obtained from a human donor in good health (CMV status not recorded). Some clones in this sample may be carry-over from other donors' samples.

The V and J genes are TRBV12-3 or TRBV12-4 and TRBJ2-2; TRBD2 aligns across 13 bases. This CDR3 has 19 amino acids. Germline trimming cut 6 bases from V and 4 bases from J; bases unmatched to any gene: 14. CDR3 in DNA: TGTGCCAGCAGGCAAACATGGACTAGCGGGGGAGAACGCACCGGGGAGCTGTTTTTT. Amino acids: CASRQTWTSGGERTGELFF.

In its sample, this clonotype was seen a few times. The genes are TRBV5-1 and TRBJ1-1; 8 bases agree with TRBD1. Germline-derived CDR1 and CDR2 are SGHRS and YFSETQ. This CDR3 is 14 amino acids long. After removal of 3 bases from V and 6 bases from J, the junction contained 7 bases not matched to a gene. CDR3 protein: CASSSDDRGPEAFF. The CDR3 DNA sequence: TGCGCCAGCAGCTCGGATGACAGGGGACCTGAAGCTTTCTTT.

The CDR3 nucleotides are TGCAGTGCCGGGGGTACTTCAGGGGGCGGATCATATGGCTACACCTTC. Residues: CSAGGTSGGGSYGYTF. The chain employs TRBV20-1 and TRBJ1-2, with 8 nucleotides matching TRBD1. The V and J ends lost 6 bases and 5 bases, in that order; junction bases with no gene match: 17. Germline-derived CDR1 and CDR2 are DFQATT and SNEGSKA (reference sequence). This CDR3 is built from 16 residues.

About this clonotype itself: Relative to the germline gene, one junction end is altered; a read error may explain this. This chain connects TRBV5-1 to TRBJ2-3; tentatively, D is TRBD1 or TRBD2 (5 bases each). The CDR3 loop spans 15 amino acids. CDR1 and CDR2 from the germline V gene are SGHRS and YFSETQ. Here the CDR3 DNA reads TGCGCCAGCAGGTTGGGACCGACCCAACCGGATACGCAGTATTTT. It specifies CASRLGPTQPDTQYF.

This rearrangement joins TRBV7-9 to TRBJ2-1; D ambiguous. The CDR3 contains 13 residues. Trimming removed 7 bases from V and 8 bases from J, with 15 bases in between. Germline V gene data show CDR1 as SEHNR and CDR2 as FQNEAQ (reference sequence). CDR3 amino acids: CASNPPRADEQFF. The CDR3 nucleotides read TGTGCCAGCAATCCCCCCCGGGCCGATGAGCAGTTCTTC.

Ten or more counts support this clonotype. The V gene is TRBV5-1, the J gene TRBJ1-1; TRBD1 aligns across 11 bases. The CDR3 is 17 residues long. The V segment lost 4 bases and the J segment 0 bases; nucleotides outside the gene matches: 8. Germline CDR1 and CDR2: SGHRS and YFSETQ. The CDR3 reads CASSAGTGGPLNTEAFF. CDR3 nucleotide sequence: TGCGCCAGCAGCGCTGGGACAGGGGGGCCCTTGAACACTGAAGCTTTCTTT.

This clonotype was seen a few times. The chain carries TRBV7-9 and TRBJ2-7; possibly TRBD1 for D (6 bases). The V gene's germline CDR1 is SEHNR and CDR2 FQNEAQ (reference sequence). Trimming took 4 bases from V and 2 from J, leaving 15 bases between them. This CDR3 is built from 15 residues. Written as DNA, the CDR3 is TGTGCCAGCAGCTCGACTTACAGGGAACCCTACGAGCAGTACTTC. Amino acids: CASSSTYREPYEQYF. The entire variable domain, with the rest obtained from reference TRBV7-9 and TRBJ2-7, is as follows: DTGVSQNPRHKITKRGQNVTFRCDPISEHNRLYWYRQTLGQGPEFLTYFQNEAQLEKSRLLSDRFSAERPKGSFSTLEIQRTEQGDSAMYLCASSSTYREPYEQYFGPGTRLTVT.

The chain couples TRBV12-3 or TRBV12-4 to TRBJ2-3, with TRBD2 matching over 13 bases. V shed 6 bases, J shed 7 bases, and the junction held 7 bases outside the gene matches. The CDR3 spans 15 residues. The CDR3 spells CASRFTSGGAYTQYF. The CDR3 coding sequence is TGTGCCAGCAGATTCACTAGCGGGGGGGCCTATACGCAGTATTTT.